Below are 31 T cell receptor beta chains sequenced from a single sample in a study of shared clonotypes between healthy human individuals. TCRdb keeps only in-frame clones here, not all; method: immunoSEQ multiplex PCR. Altogether about 2.4 million clones are present, more than 80% being singletons, with the ten largest covering 0.11% to 0.15%. Sequenced: naive CD4+ T cells sorted from blood. Documented subset: CD45RA+ positively selected. Source of these receptors: a man younger than 35 in good health.

The CDR3 protein is CASSFPQGYEQYF. Here the CDR3 DNA reads TGTGCCAGCAGCTTCCCCCAGGGGTACGAGCAGTACTTC. The chain combines TRBV13 with TRBJ2-7; possibly TRBD1 for D (6 bases). Trimming removed 3 bases at V and 4 bases at J, with 10 bases between. The CDR3 runs to 13 residues. Germline loops: CDR1 PRHDT, CDR2 FYEKMQ (reference sequence).

The chain employs TRBV15 and TRBJ2-7, with D tentatively TRBD2 (5 bases). Germline CDR1 is LNHNV and CDR2 is YYDKDF (reference sequence). Trimming stripped 0 bases from V and 5 bases from J, with 14 bases between. This CDR3 comprises 15 residues. CDR3 amino acids: CATSRDRSGVHEQYF. For the CDR3, the DNA is TGTGCCACCAGCAGAGATCGGTCCGGGGTCCACGAGCAGTACTTC.

This rearrangement joins TRBV6-4 to TRBJ2-3; TRBD1 agrees at 7 bases. The CDR3 runs to 14 residues. CDR1 is MRHNA and CDR2 is SNTAGT in the germline V gene. V lost 6 bases and J lost 6; bases outside the gene matches: 9. The CDR3 sequence: CASSRQGGLDTQYF. Here the CDR3 DNA reads TGTGCCAGCAGCAGACAGGGTGGTCTTGATACGCAGTATTTT.

The V call is TRBV25-1, the J call TRBJ2-1; D gene unclear. V was shortened by 6 bases and J by 9 bases, with 15 bases between the two germline ends. Germline loops: CDR1 MGHDK, CDR2 SYGVNS. The CDR3 covers 13 residues. As DNA, the CDR3 is TGTGCCAGCAGCCGGGCCCGGCTCGGTGAGCAGTTCTTC. This codes for CASSRARLGEQFF.

The V call is TRBV30, the J call TRBJ2-7; no definite D call. Germline lookup yields CDR1 GTSNPN and CDR2 SVGIG (reference sequence). The CDR3 totals 12 residues. V was pared by 3 bases and J by 7 bases, with 13 bases between. The CDR3 bases are TGTGCCTGGAGCGACACGCCCCAAGAGCAGTACTTC. The encoded protein is CAWSDTPQEQYF.

The chain's CDR3 is CSVGQGIGNTEAFF. The CDR3 DNA reads TGCAGCGTGGGACAGGGGATAGGGAACACTGAAGCTTTCTTT. The gene calls are TRBV29-1 and TRBJ1-1, with 10 bases fitting TRBD1. The germline gives CDR1 SQVTM, CDR2 ANQGSEA. J gave up 1 base and V 6 bases, and 5 bases lay outside the gene matches. The CDR3 has 14 residues.

The V call is TRBV4-3, the J call TRBJ2-7, with 7 positions matching TRBD2. In germline, CDR1 is LGHNA, CDR2 YSLEER. The CDR3 covers 16 residues. The V segment lost 1 base and the J segment 2 bases; nucleotides outside the gene matches: 8. The CDR3 DNA sequence: TGCGCCAGCAGCCAAGTGGCGGCTAGCGGTACCTACGAGCAGTACTTC. Encoded protein: CASSQVAASGTYEQYF.

The gene calls are TRBV5-1 and TRBJ2-3; D may correspond to TRBD1 or TRBD2 (5 bases each). V shed 4 bases and J shed 1 base, with 13 bases lying between them. CDR1 is SGHRS, CDR2 YFSETQ, per germline. CDR3 size: 15 residues. Here the CDR3 DNA reads TGCGCCAGCAGCCCCTGGGACCGGGGCACAGATACGCAGTATTTT. This codes for CASSPWDRGTDTQYF.

The rearrangement links TRBV18 to TRBJ2-7; possible D gene TRBD1, 6 bases. Per germline, CDR1 KGHSH and CDR2 LQKENI. This CDR3 is 13 amino acids long. With 6 bases removed from V and 2 bases from J, the gap between germline ends came to 11 bases. DNA of the CDR3: TGTGCCAGCTCCCGGGACACCGCCTACGAGCAGTACTTC. Translating it yields CASSRDTAYEQYF.

The chain couples TRBV2 to TRBJ1-6; 7 bases agree with TRBD1. This CDR3 has 13 residues. J was trimmed by 10 bases and V by 4 bases; bases with no gene match: 4. Germline assignment: CDR1 SNHLY and CDR2 FYNNEI. Here the CDR3 reads CASSAGGFSPLHF. CDR3 bases: TGTGCCAGCAGTGCAGGGGGGTTCTCACCCCTCCACTTT.

This rearrangement joins TRBV28 to TRBJ2-3, with 8 nucleotides matching TRBD2. CDR1 is MDHEN, CDR2 SYDVKM, per germline. The CDR3 runs 15 residues. J lost 3 bases, V lost 2 bases, and 4 bases had no gene match. Here the CDR3 DNA reads TGTGCCAGCAGTTTACCAGCGGGGGATACAGATACGCAGTATTTT. Translated, it gives CASSLPAGDTDTQYF.

In this sample, this clone turned up once. The rearrangement uses TRBV5-1 and TRBJ1-2; D remains unclear. V was cut by 4 bases and J by 6 bases, with 19 bases left in between. CDR1 is SGHRS, CDR2 YFSETQ, per germline. The CDR3 is 15 amino acids. This CDR3 reads CASSREGLLWDGYTF. CDR3 nucleotides: TGCGCCAGCAGCCGGGAAGGGCTTCTATGGGATGGCTACACCTTC.

This clone was counted a few times. This rearrangement joins TRBV28 to TRBJ1-1; D possibly corresponds to TRBD1 (6 bases). Germline V gene data show CDR1 as MDHEN and CDR2 as SYDVKM. CDR3 length equals 13 residues. V was cut by 6 bases and J by 11 bases, with 19 bases left in between. The CDR3 region is CASSQPGHYLAFF. CDR3 DNA: TGTGCCAGCAGCCAGCCGGGACATTACTTGGCTTTCTTT.

This clone occurred once. V is TRBV11-2 and J is TRBJ2-2, with D possibly matching TRBD1 (5 bases). V was trimmed by 4 bases and J by 0 bases, leaving 12 bases between them. Germline CDR1 is SGHAT and CDR2 is FQNNGV. The CDR3 spans 16 residues. CDR3 residues: CASSSSGRANTGELFF. CDR3 bases: TGTGCCAGCAGCTCCAGTGGCAGGGCGAACACCGGGGAGCTGTTTTTT.

The V gene is TRBV30, the J gene TRBJ2-4; D possibly uses TRBD1 or TRBD2 (5 bases each). Trimming cost V 0 bases and J 9 bases, with 15 bases left between them. The CDR3 is made up of 14 amino acids. Germline V lookup: CDR1 GTSNPN, CDR2 SVGIG (reference sequence). CDR3 in DNA: TGTGCCTGGAGTGTAATCGGGACCCCCCCCATTCAGTACTTC. Its translation: CAWSVIGTPPIQYF.

The CDR3 loop reads CASSLALRVETQYF. The CDR3 DNA sequence: TGTGCCAGCAGCTTAGCTCTCCGAGTGGAGACCCAGTACTTC. The chain joins TRBV7-9 to TRBJ2-5; D is unresolved. This CDR3 is built from 14 residues. V was pared by 0 bases and J by 5 bases, with 10 bases between. CDR1 is SEHNR, CDR2 FQNEAQ, per germline (reference sequence). Full variable domain (outside the CDR3, taken from reference TRBV7-9 and TRBJ2-5): DTGVSQNPRHKITKRGQNVTFRCDPISEHNRLYWYRQTLGQGPEFLTYFQNEAQLEKSRLLSDRFSAERPKGSFSTLEIQRTEQGDSAMYLCASSLALRVETQYFGPGTRLLVL.

V and J are TRBV6-6 and TRBJ2-7; weak D call: TRBD1 (5 bases). There are 15 residues in the CDR3. V lost 6 bases, J lost 5 bases, and 20 bases lay in between. The germline V gene encodes CDR1 MNHNY and CDR2 SVGAGI (reference sequence). The CDR3 region is CASSRSPRAQNEQYF. DNA for the CDR3: TGTGCCAGCAGCCGAAGTCCCAGGGCTCAAAACGAGCAGTACTTC.

In regard to this clone: Other DNA sequences from this sample encode an identical CDR3 as well. The chain is built from TRBV2 and TRBJ2-3, with 8 bases fitting TRBD1. The CDR3 length is 14 residues. Looked up from germline, CDR1 is SNHLY and CDR2 is FYNNEI. V lost 6 bases and J lost 4; bases outside the gene matches: 6. DNA of the CDR3: TGTGCCAGCAGCGCCACAGGGGGTGCAGATACGCAGTATTTT. Its translation: CASSATGGADTQYF.

The chain employs TRBV19 and TRBJ1-4, with D maybe TRBD1 (6 bases). Trimming left V 7 bases short and J 0 bases short, with 12 bases between. Per germline, CDR1 LNHDA and CDR2 SQIVND (reference sequence). This CDR3 contains 15 residues. CDR3: CASIGRGSTNEKLFF. For the CDR3, the DNA is TGTGCCAGTATTGGCAGGGGATCAACTAATGAAAAACTGTTTTTT.

For this clone: An end of the junction differs from the germline gene, which may be a read error. The chain has TRBV7-2 and TRBJ1-2; D unclear. The CDR3 has 11 amino acids. The germline CDR1 and CDR2 sequences are SGHTA and FQGNSA. This CDR3 reads CASSSRTVKAF. The CDR3 DNA reads as TGTGCCAGCAGCTCCAGAACAGTCAAGGCCTTC.

The chain employs TRBV6-5 and TRBJ2-7; 8 bases are shared with TRBD1. This CDR3 region has 13 residues. Germline V CDR1 and CDR2: MNHEY, SVGAGI. Germline trimming cut 2 bases from V and 6 bases from J; bases unmatched to any gene: 3. Here the CDR3 DNA reads TGTGCCAGCAGTTACCCGACAGGGGCCGAGCAGTACTTC. It is translated as CASSYPTGAEQYF.

The chain uses TRBV19 and TRBJ2-7; 8 positions match TRBD1. V lost 5 bases, J lost 7 bases, and 10 bases stayed unmatched. The CDR3 has 14 residues. Germline loops: CDR1 LNHDA, CDR2 SQIVND (reference sequence). The CDR3 sequence: CASSPDDRGLEQYF. The DNA for the CDR3 is TGTGCCAGTAGTCCCGACGACAGGGGCCTTGAGCAGTACTTC.

The chain is built from TRBV10-3 and TRBJ1-2; D not certain. Germline V gene lookup returns CDR1 ENHRY and CDR2 SYGVKD. Trimming left V 4 bases short and J 0 bases short, with 9 bases between. The CDR3 spans 14 residues. The CDR3 nucleotides read TGTGCCATCAGTGGGGCCACACCTAACTATGGCTACACCTTC. Protein sequence: CAISGATPNYGYTF.

This sequence joins TRBV5-6 and TRBJ2-1; 8 bases match TRBD2. With 4 bases clipped from V and 2 bases from J, the junction kept 5 bases outside the gene matches. Germline V gene sequence: CDR1 SGHDT, CDR2 YYEEEE. The CDR3 length is 15 residues. In DNA form, the CDR3 reads TGTGCCAGCAGCGGGGCGGGAGGTACCTACAATGAGCAGTTCTTC. Translated: CASSGAGGTYNEQFF.

The genes are TRBV6-4 and TRBJ1-5; 7 bases line up with TRBD1. Trimming at V came to 0 bases and at J to 2 bases, leaving 7 bases not matched to a gene. Per the germline V gene, CDR1 is MRHNA and CDR2 is SNTAGT. The CDR3 consists of 17 residues. This chain's CDR3 is CASSDSDGTDGNQPQHF. Here the CDR3 DNA reads TGTGCCAGCAGTGACTCAGACGGGACAGATGGCAATCAGCCCCAGCATTTT.

The table lists this clone with a count of one. This chain uses TRBV6-5 with TRBJ2-1, with D possibly matching TRBD1 (6 bases). V lost 3 bases, J lost 4 bases, and 16 bases lay in between. The CDR3 contains 16 residues. Germline V gives CDR1 MNHEY, CDR2 SVGAGI. CDR3 nucleotide sequence: TGTGCCAGCAGTTATGTAGGGGGAGATCCTTACAATGAGCAGTTCTTC. It yields the protein CASSYVGGDPYNEQFF.

The V and J genes are TRBV5-1 and TRBJ2-3; 7 bases are a match to TRBD1. Germline trimming cut 4 bases from V and 2 bases from J; bases unmatched to any gene: 22. CDR1 SGHRS and CDR2 YFSETQ come from the germline V gene. This CDR3 has 20 residues. The CDR3 coding sequence is TGCGCCAGCAGCCGTTTCGGTGCCTTACAGGGGAGAAACGACACAGATACGCAGTATTTT. Encoded protein: CASSRFGALQGRNDTDTQYF.

V gene TRBV19 combines with J gene TRBJ1-2, with 8 bases matching TRBD1. CDR1 is LNHDA and CDR2 is SQIVND in the germline V gene (reference sequence). After removal of 3 bases from V and 2 bases from J, the junction contained 5 bases not matched to a gene. This CDR3 contains 15 residues. The CDR3 protein is CASSILDRDNYGYTF. The CDR3, as DNA: TGTGCCAGTAGTATCCTGGACAGGGACAACTATGGCTACACCTTC.

On this clone itself: The DNA is omitted, as the CDR3 cannot be located on it reliably, and the CDR3 follows TCRdb's listing. The rearrangement links TRBV28 to TRBJ1-4. Germline assignment: CDR1 MDHEN and CDR2 SYDVKM. The CDR3 length equals 15 residues, ends included. CDR3 sequence reads: CASSSSTLPNEKLFF.

CDR3 loop: CASSLAPLAGGSKNIQYF. Written as DNA, the CDR3 is TGTGCCAGCAGCTTAGCCCCCCTAGCGGGAGGCTCCAAAAACATTCAGTACTTC. V is TRBV7-6 and J is TRBJ2-4, with 11 bases identical to TRBD2. Germline-derived CDR1 and CDR2 are SGHVS and FNYEAQ. The CDR3 runs 18 residues. With 0 bases clipped from V and 2 bases from J, the junction kept 6 bases outside the gene matches.

The rearrangement links TRBV18 to TRBJ2-1; 10 nucleotides align to TRBD2. J was trimmed by 10 bases and V by 6 bases; bases with no gene match: 9. Germline CDR1 reads KGHSH; CDR2 reads LQKENI. The CDR3 contains 14 residues. CDR3 loop: CASSPPGLASEQFF. The DNA for the CDR3 is TGTGCCAGCTCTCCCCCGGGACTAGCGTCGGAGCAGTTCTTC.